The 27 T cell receptor beta chains presented below share a single source sample, sequenced in a study of CD8 T cells in Susac syndrome. With random hexamers, roughly 0.5 to 1 ug RNA was reverse transcribed. TCRdb called the immunoSEQ multiplex PCR reads again in MiXCR, with one record for every CDR3 protein. The sample holds a few hundred thousand distinct CDR3 sequences, around 89% seen once. Sequenced: CD8+ T cells from PBMCs. The receptors were sampled from a human donor with multiple sclerosis.

The gene calls are TRBV7-2 and TRBJ2-1; D may be TRBD2 (5 bases). V lost 2 bases to trimming and J lost 7 bases, with 12 bases between them. CDR1 SGHTA and CDR2 FQGNSA come from the germline V gene. This CDR3 comprises 14 residues. The CDR3: CASSLTAVQNEQFF. CDR3 nucleotide sequence: TGTGCCAGCAGCTTAACAGCGGTACAAAATGAGCAGTTCTTC.

The chain links TRBV12-3 or TRBV12-4 to TRBJ2-4, with TRBD1 matching over 7 bases. J gave up 4 bases and V 6 bases, and 9 bases lay outside the gene matches. This CDR3 spans 15 amino acids. The CDR3 sequence is CASSWTGEIKNIQYF. The CDR3 coding sequence is TGTGCCAGCAGCTGGACAGGCGAAATAAAAAACATTCAGTACTTC.

This clonotype appeared a single time. The rearrangement uses TRBV7-9 and TRBJ1-3; 8 nucleotides agree with TRBD1. This CDR3 region has 16 residues. With V trimmed by 4 bases and J by 2 bases, 7 bases remained unmatched. In germline, CDR1 is SEHNR, CDR2 FQNEAQ (reference sequence). CDR3 region: CASSSYPTGAGNTIYF. In DNA, the CDR3 is TGTGCCAGCAGCTCGTATCCGACAGGGGCTGGAAACACCATATATTTT.

In nucleotides, the CDR3 is TGCGCCAGCAGCCCCACCGGGACGGACTACAATGAGCAGTTCTTC. Residues: CASSPTGTDYNEQFF. This chain connects TRBV5-1 to TRBJ2-1; possibly TRBD1 or TRBD2 for D (5 bases each). CDR3 length equals 15 residues. Germline lookup yields CDR1 SGHRS and CDR2 YFSETQ. Between the trimmed V and J ends, which lost 4 bases and 3 bases, there was a span of 14 bases.

J is TRBJ2-2 and V is TRBV30; D possibly corresponds to TRBD1 (6 bases). This CDR3 is 14 amino acids long. CDR1 is GTSNPN, CDR2 SVGIG, per germline (reference sequence). V was clipped by 4 bases and J by 1 base, with 10 bases between them. CDR3 nucleotides: TGTGCCTGGAATGTAGGGGGGAACACCGGGGAGCTGTTTTTT. It translates to CAWNVGGNTGELFF.

The chain uses TRBV19 and TRBJ2-1; 9 nucleotides align to TRBD1. Germline CDR1 reads LNHDA; CDR2 reads SQIVND (reference sequence). J was trimmed by 10 bases and V by 3 bases; bases with no gene match: 4. The CDR3 runs 13 residues. The CDR3 nucleotides read TGTGCCAGTAGTATGGGGACAGGGCGAGAGCAGTTCTTC. It translates to CASSMGTGREQFF. The whole variable domain, filled in from reference TRBV19 and TRBJ2-1, reads DGGITQSPKYLFRKEGQNVTLSCEQNLNHDAMYWYRQDPGQGLRLIYYSQIVNDFQKGDIAEGYSVSREKKESFPLTVTSAQKNPTAFYLCASSMGTGREQFFGPGTRLTVL.

The gene calls are TRBV6-5 and TRBJ1-2, with D perhaps TRBD1 (6 bases). Germline loops: CDR1 MNHEY, CDR2 SVGAGI. Trimming took off 10 bases at V and 4 bases at J, with 22 bases between the two ends. The CDR3 extends over 15 amino acids. This CDR3 reads CATVLIEGGTYGYTF. The CDR3 DNA reads as TGTGCCACCGTCCTCATCGAGGGGGGGACCTATGGCTACACCTTC.

In this sample, this clonotype turned up once. The rearrangement uses TRBV30 and TRBJ2-3; D ambiguous. The CDR3 consists of 13 residues. From germline, CDR1 is GTSNPN and CDR2 SVGIG (reference sequence). Trimming took 4 bases from V and 4 from J, leaving 12 bases between them. This CDR3 is CAWNGGSPDTQYF. CDR3 nucleotide sequence: TGTGCCTGGAACGGCGGAAGCCCAGATACGCAGTATTTT. Full variable domain (outside the CDR3, taken from reference TRBV30 and TRBJ2-3): SQTIHQWPATLVQPVGSPLSLECTVEGTSNPNLYWYRQAAGRGLQLLFYSVGIGQISSEVPQNLSASRPQDRQFILSSKKLLLSDSGFYLCAWNGGSPDTQYFGPGTRLTVL.

The chain carries TRBV7-9 and TRBJ1-1, with 7 positions matching TRBD1. This CDR3 comprises 15 residues. CDR1 SEHNR and CDR2 FQNEAQ come from the germline V gene (reference sequence). V lost 1 base and J lost 0; bases outside the gene matches: 2. CDR3 in amino acids: CASSLVQGVNTEAFF. The CDR3 DNA reads TGTGCCAGCAGCTTAGTTCAGGGGGTGAACACTGAAGCTTTCTTT.

The chain carries TRBV10-3 and TRBJ2-1; 9 bases agree with TRBD1. The CDR3 covers 14 residues. The V gene's germline CDR1 is ENHRY and CDR2 SYGVKD. V gave up 10 bases and J gave up 8 bases; unmatched junction bases: 12. The CDR3 is CATHEGQGLHEQFF. As DNA, the CDR3 is TGTGCCACCCATGAGGGACAGGGTTTGCATGAGCAGTTCTTC.

V gene TRBV7-2 combines with J gene TRBJ2-7; no clear D. Germline assignment: CDR1 SGHTA and CDR2 FQGNSA. V lost 0 bases to trimming and J lost 0 bases, with 6 bases between them. The length of the CDR3 is 14 residues. The CDR3 DNA sequence: TGTGCCAGCAGCTTAGCCCCAGTCTCCTACGAGCAGTACTTC. Amino acid sequence: CASSLAPVSYEQYF. Combining the CDR3 with reference TRBV7-2 and TRBJ2-7 gives the whole variable domain GAGVSQSPSNKVTEKGKDVELRCDPISGHTALYWYRQSLGQGLEFLIYFQGNSAPDKSGLPSDRFSAERTGGSVSTLTIQRTQQEDSAVYLCASSLAPVSYEQYFGPGTRLTVT.

The chain recombines TRBV27 with TRBJ2-1; no definite D call. The CDR3 runs 14 residues. V gave up 7 bases and J gave up 10 bases, with 20 bases separating them. CDR1 and CDR2 from the germline V gene are MNHEY and SMNVEV (reference sequence). CDR3 nucleotide sequence: TGTGCCAGCACCGACACCGGGCCGGAAAACGAGCAGTTCTTC. Its translation is CASTDTGPENEQFF.

This clonotype occurred once. The chain couples TRBV5-4 to TRBJ2-7; D might be TRBD1 (6 bases). The V end lost 2 bases, the J end lost 2 bases, and 14 bases lay between the germline ends. The CDR3 is 15 amino acids. The germline V gene has CDR1 SGHNT and CDR2 YYREEE (reference sequence). CDR3 nucleotides: TGTGCCAGCAGCTTTGCGCAGGGGTTCACCTACGAGCAGTACTTC. It is translated as CASSFAQGFTYEQYF.

The rearrangement joins TRBV15 to TRBJ1-1, with D unclear. This CDR3 spans 19 amino acids. CDR1 LNHNV and CDR2 YYDKDF come from the germline V gene (reference sequence). V dropped 3 bases and J dropped 2 bases, with 25 bases sitting between them. CDR3 sequence: CATSSSNRGIWALNTEAFF. In nucleotides, the CDR3 is TGTGCCACCAGCAGTTCGAACCGGGGTATTTGGGCGTTAAACACTGAAGCTTTCTTT.

This chain joins TRBV6-2 or TRBV6-3 and TRBJ2-7, with 9 bases matching TRBD2. The germline V gene encodes CDR1 MNHEY and CDR2 SVGEGT. V lost 0 bases, J lost 6 bases, and 9 bases stayed unmatched. The CDR3 consists of 16 residues. For the CDR3, the DNA is TGTGCCAGCAGTTACTCGAATGCGGGAGGGCCCTCCGAGCAGTACTTC. Encoded protein: CASSYSNAGGPSEQYF.

The chain is built from TRBV2 and TRBJ2-2, with a tentative D call TRBD1 (6 bases). The length of the CDR3 is 14 residues. The ends were cut back, 5 bases at V and 4 bases at J, with 11 bases in the middle. The V gene's germline CDR1 is SNHLY and CDR2 FYNNEI. The CDR3 sequence is CASSRGSATGELFF. The CDR3 DNA reads TGTGCCAGCAGTAGGGGGTCGGCCACCGGGGAGCTGTTTTTT.

The rearrangement uses TRBV19 and TRBJ1-5; D might be TRBD1 (5 bases). The CDR3 is made up of 14 amino acids. Germline V gives CDR1 LNHDA, CDR2 SQIVND (reference sequence). V shed 6 bases and J shed 7 bases, with 16 bases lying between them. This CDR3 is CASSVTGLGQPQHF. The CDR3 DNA sequence: TGTGCCAGTAGCGTAACAGGTCTGGGGCAGCCCCAGCATTTT. Full variable domain (missing parts from reference TRBV19 and TRBJ1-5): DGGITQSPKYLFRKEGQNVTLSCEQNLNHDAMYWYRQDPGQGLRLIYYSQIVNDFQKGDIAEGYSVSREKKESFPLTVTSAQKNPTAFYLCASSVTGLGQPQHFGDGTRLSIL.

This chain uses TRBV7-3 with TRBJ2-7; no firm D call. Germline V gene data show CDR1 as SGHTA and CDR2 as FQGTGA. The V gene lost 4 bases and the J gene lost 3 bases, with 10 bases spanning the gap. This CDR3 is built from 13 residues. CDR3: CASSSAPHYEQYF. In DNA form, the CDR3 reads TGTGCCAGCAGCTCCGCCCCGCACTACGAGCAGTACTTC.

The CDR3 DNA follows: TGTGCCTGGAGTTCTGGAGAAGCTTTCTTT. This encodes CAWSSGEAFF. The chain employs TRBV30 and TRBJ1-1, with no clear D. Germline values: CDR1 GTSNPN, CDR2 SVGIG (reference sequence). Trimming left V 2 bases short and J 8 bases short, with 6 bases between. This CDR3 is 10 amino acids long.

The sample holds many counts of this clonotype. V gene TRBV7-9 combines with J gene TRBJ2-1; 9 nucleotides agree with TRBD1. Germline V gene data show CDR1 as SEHNR and CDR2 as FQNEAQ (reference sequence). V shed 8 bases and J 10 bases; nucleotides not matched to a gene: 6. This CDR3 is 12 amino acids long. The CDR3 DNA sequence: TGTGCCAGCCAGGACAGGGGATACGAGCAGTTCTTC. It specifies CASQDRGYEQFF.

The gene calls are TRBV18 and TRBJ2-3; D is unresolved. V was shortened by 3 bases and J by 0 bases, with 4 bases between the two germline ends. Germline CDR1 and CDR2: KGHSH and LQKENI. The CDR3 loop spans 13 amino acids. CDR3: CASSPLSTDTQYF. The CDR3 bases are TGTGCCAGCTCACCCCTCAGCACAGATACGCAGTATTTT.

V is TRBV5-4 and J is TRBJ2-3, with a weak D call TRBD1 (6 bases). CDR3 length: 15 amino acids. Trimming removed 2 bases from V and 0 bases from J, with 10 bases in between. The germline V gene encodes CDR1 SGHNT and CDR2 YYREEE (reference sequence). CDR3 amino acids: CASSFLGASTDTQYF. CDR3 coding DNA: TGTGCCAGCAGCTTCTTGGGGGCTAGCACAGATACGCAGTATTTT.

The V and J genes are TRBV7-9 and TRBJ2-3; possible D gene TRBD2, 7 bases. This CDR3 has 12 residues. Between the trimmed V and J ends, which lost 9 bases and 4 bases, there was a span of 11 bases. Germline CDR1 and CDR2: SEHNR and FQNEAQ (reference sequence). The CDR3 sequence is CASWGGPDTQYF. The CDR3 DNA sequence: TGTGCCAGTTGGGGGGGCCCAGATACGCAGTATTTT.

The rearrangement joins TRBV7-9 to TRBJ2-5; 7 bases agree with TRBD2. With 5 bases clipped from V and 5 bases from J, the junction kept 11 bases outside the gene matches. This CDR3 has 15 amino acids. Germline assignment: CDR1 SEHNR and CDR2 FQNEAQ (reference sequence). The CDR3 DNA reads as TGTGCCAGCAGCCGTCCCGGGGGGTCGGTTGAGACCCAGTACTTC. Translating gives CASSRPGGSVETQYF. The variable domain in full, completed from reference TRBV7-9 and TRBJ2-5, reads DTGVSQNPRHKITKRGQNVTFRCDPISEHNRLYWYRQTLGQGPEFLTYFQNEAQLEKSRLLSDRFSAERPKGSFSTLEIQRTEQGDSAMYLCASSRPGGSVETQYFGPGTRLLVL.

The genes are TRBV9 and TRBJ2-7, with D possibly called TRBD1 or TRBD2 (5 bases each). CDR1 and CDR2 (germline): SGDLS, YYNGEE. V was trimmed by 3 bases and J by 3 bases, leaving 13 bases between them. This CDR3 contains 14 residues. CDR3 sequence (DNA): TGTGCCAGCAGCGGAGCTGGGGGTTTCTACGAGCAGTACTTC. Residues: CASSGAGGFYEQYF.

The chain is built from TRBV30 and TRBJ2-5; no clear D gene. CDR3 length equals 12 residues. In germline, CDR1 is GTSNPN, CDR2 SVGIG (reference sequence). V lost 3 bases, J lost 0 bases, and 5 bases lay in between. CDR3 in DNA: TGTGCCTGGAGAGCGTACCAAGAGACCCAGTACTTC. It yields the protein CAWRAYQETQYF.

The chain carries TRBV20-1 and TRBJ1-5; a possible D gene is TRBD1 (5 bases). The CDR3 length is 13 residues. Trimming took 2 bases from V and 6 from J, leaving 11 bases between them. Germline V gene data show CDR1 as DFQATT and CDR2 as SNEGSKA (reference sequence). The CDR3 DNA follows: TGCAGTGCTAGAAGGAGCGGGGGTCAGCCCCAGCATTTT. Its translation: CSARRSGGQPQHF.